These T cell receptor beta chains were read from a single sample in a study of PD-1 blockade in classical Hodgkin lymphoma. Data came from immunoSEQ multiplex PCR; TCRdb stores just in-frame clones and leaves some out. The sample comprises over 10,000 clones, 80% of which are singletons, and about 25% rests with the top ten. The sequenced sample was peripheral blood mononuclear cells (PBMCs), obtained at baseline. All receptors derive from a human donor with classical Hodgkin lymphoma. The CDR3 runs from the conserved cysteine through the conserved F or W. Each record gives: CDR3 length, D gene, V gene, J gene, clone size, CDR3 DNA, CDR3 protein. D genes are given only for firm matches. Not all rows give a size; the values are once, few, many and, for expanded clones, a class.

11,TRBD2,TRBV30,TRBJ2-7,-,TGTGCCTGGAGTCGGGGGGGCGAGCAGTACTTC,CAWSRGGEQYF
15,TRBD2,TRBV27,TRBJ2-3,-,TGTGCCAGCAGTTTTTCTAGCGGCGGCGCAGATACGCAGTATTTT,CASSFSSGGADTQYF
18,-,TRBV5-6,TRBJ2-1,once,TGTGCCAGCAGCTTGAATCGGCCGGGCCCGTGGCCCTACAATGAGCAGTTCTTC,CASSLNRPGPWPYNEQFF
11,-,TRBV10-2,TRBJ1-2,few,TGCGCCAGCAGTGAGGGGTATGGCTACACCTTC,CASSEGYGYTF
15,-,TRBV9,TRBJ2-3,once,TGTGCCAGCAGCGTAGGGAGCTCTAGCACAGATACGCAGTATTTT,CASSVGSSSTDTQYF
16,TRBD1,TRBV2,TRBJ1-5,few,TGTGCCAGCAGTGAACCCCGACAGGGGATCCATCAGCCCCAGCATTTT,CASSEPRQGIHQPQHF
15,-,TRBV27,TRBJ1-4,-,TGTGCCAGCAGTCCCCGGTGGTCAACTAATGAAAAACTGTTTTTT,CASSPRWSTNEKLFF
15,TRBD1,TRBV4-1,TRBJ1-1,-,TGCGCCAGCAGCCAAATAGGGACAGGGGGCACTGAAGCTTTCTTT,CASSQIGTGGTEAFF
12,-,TRBV29-1,TRBJ2-7,-,TGCAGCGCAACGAGTAGCATATACGAGCAGTACTTC,CSATSSIYEQYF
13,-,TRBV18,TRBJ2-7,-,TGTGCCAGCTCACCACGAGGCCTCCACGAGCAGTACTTC,CASSPRGLHEQYF
13,-,TRBV30,TRBJ2-2,few,TGTGCCTGGAGTGCGGTGAATCTCGGGGAGCTGTTTTTT,CAWSAVNLGELFF
13,TRBD1,TRBV29-1,TRBJ2-5,-,TGCAGCGTTGACAGGGGGCTAAAAGAGACCCAGTACTTC,CSVDRGLKETQYF
16,-,TRBV7-9,TRBJ1-1,-,TGTGCCAGCAGCTTACAAGGGCTAACGATGAACACTGAAGCTTTCTTT,CASSLQGLTMNTEAFF
15,TRBD1,TRBV2,TRBJ1-5,few,TGTGCCAGCTCAAAGGGACAGGGAGGAAGTCAGCCCCAGCATTTT,CASSKGQGGSQPQHF
18,-,TRBV7-6,TRBJ2-7,-,TGTGCCAGCAGCTTAGTTGACCATAAGGGCAGGGGCGCCTACGAGCAGTACTTC,CASSLVDHKGRGAYEQYF
14,TRBD1,TRBV6-1,TRBJ2-7,-,TGTGCCAGCAGTGGTTCGACAGGGCCCTACGAGCAGTACTTC,CASSGSTGPYEQYF
18,-,TRBV5-1,TRBJ1-1,-,TGCGCCAGCAGCTTGGCACACGCCTGGGGAGTTGCCGACACTGAAGCTTTCTTT,CASSLAHAWGVADTEAFF
16,TRBD2,TRBV18,TRBJ2-7,-,TGTGCCAGCTCATCCATAGCGGGAGGGACGGGTTACGAGCAGTACTTC,CASSSIAGGTGYEQYF
15,TRBD1,TRBV28,TRBJ1-2,-,TGTGCCAGCAGTTTATCGGGACAGGTTAACTATGGCTACACCTTC,CASSLSGQVNYGYTF
14,-,TRBV10-1,TRBJ2-7,few,TGCGCCAGCAGTGACAGGCACGGGACCTACGAGCAGTACTTC,CASSDRHGTYEQYF
15,TRBD2,TRBV28,TRBJ2-5,-,TGTGCCAGCAGTCTACTAGCGGGCTCACAAGAGACCCAGTACTTC,CASSLLAGSQETQYF
13,TRBD1,TRBV28,TRBJ2-2,few,TGTGCCAGCGCGACAGGGGGCACCGGGGAGCTGTTTTTT,CASATGGTGELFF
16,-,TRBV15,TRBJ2-6,-,TGTGCCACCAGCAGAGCCGCCCACAACGGGGCCAACGTCCTGACTTTC,CATSRAAHNGANVLTF
11,-,TRBV6-6,TRBJ1-1,-,TGTGCCAGCAGTTACGAACGTGAAGCTTTCTTT,CASSYEREAFF
15,-,TRBV6-1,TRBJ2-3,-,TGTGCCAGCAGTGAAGCGGGAGTAAGGACAGATACGCAGTATTTT,CASSEAGVRTDTQYF
16,-,TRBV6-5,TRBJ1-1,-,TGTGCCAGCAGTTACGCGAGGGGTCCAATGAACACTGAAGCTTTCTTT,CASSYARGPMNTEAFF
15,-,TRBV19,TRBJ1-1,-,TGTGCCAGCTCTGCTCCACGAGGTTTCTACACTGAAGCTTTCTTT,CASSAPRGFYTEAFF
14,TRBD2,TRBV18,TRBJ2-5,-,TGTGCCAGCTCCGCCGGGACTAGCGGAACGTCCCAGTACTTC,CASSAGTSGTSQYF
14,TRBD2,TRBV6-1,TRBJ2-7,-,TGTGCCAGCAGGAGGGGACTAGCCTCCTACGAGCAGTACTTC,CASRRGLASYEQYF
15,TRBD1,TRBV18,TRBJ2-1,-,TGTGCCAGCTCCCTTGGACAGGGGGCTGGGAATGAGCAGTTCTTC,CASSLGQGAGNEQFF
15,-,TRBV4-1,TRBJ2-7,-,TGCGCCAGCAGCCGAGAGGCTCAAAGCTCCTACGAGCAGTACTTC,CASSREAQSSYEQYF
14,TRBD1,TRBV27,TRBJ2-1,few,TGTGCCAGCAGTTTAGGGCAGGGGGCTAATGAGCAGTTCTTC,CASSLGQGANEQFF
15,-,TRBV6-5,TRBJ2-7,-,TGTGCCAGCAGTTACTCCGGGGGAGCGTCAGACGAGCAGTACTTC,CASSYSGGASDEQYF
14,-,TRBV6-1,TRBJ1-5,-,TGTGCCAGCAGTGAAGGGGTTGGCAATCAGCCCCAGCATTTT,CASSEGVGNQPQHF
13,-,TRBV11-2,TRBJ2-7,-,TGTGCCAGCAGCTTAAACAGAGCCTACGAGCAGTACTTC,CASSLNRAYEQYF
10,TRBD2,TRBV29-1,TRBJ2-1,-,TGTAGCGGGGTATCACAAGAGCAGTTCTTC,CSGVSQEQFF
15,TRBD2,TRBV11-2,TRBJ2-2,once,TGTGCCAGCAGCCCAACCGGGACTATCCCCGGGGAGCTGTTTTTT,CASSPTGTIPGELFF
15,TRBD2,TRBV18,TRBJ2-3,once,TGTGCCAGCTCACCAGCGGGGGGCCCCATAGATACGCAGTATTTT,CASSPAGGPIDTQYF
14,TRBD2,TRBV27,TRBJ2-5,-,TGTGCCAGCAAATTTAGCGGGACCCGGGAGACCCAGTACTTC,CASKFSGTRETQYF